Listed below are T cell receptor beta chains from one sample, sequenced in a study of T cells after yellow fever vaccination. Via MiXCR, TCRdb re-called the 5' RACE reads, giving one row per CDR3 protein. There are 110,000 to 150,000 distinct CDR3 sequences in the sample; just over 6.5% occur only once, and under 0.7% lies in the top ten. The sequencing here drew on CD4+ T cells sorted from PBMCs, taken 10 days after the yellow fever booster vaccination. All receptors come from a man aged 25-40 years who received the YFV17D yellow fever vaccine. The CDR3 runs from the conserved cysteine through the conserved F or W. Each record gives: J gene, V gene, D gene, clone size, CDR3 protein, CDR3 DNA. A D gene is named only where the DNA matches it firmly. The size field is filled for only some rows; it gives once, few, many or a size class.

J gene: TRBJ1-5
V gene: TRBV7-2
D gene: -
clone size: many
CDR3 protein: CASSPVGRISNQPQHF
CDR3 DNA: TGTGCCAGCAGCCCTGTAGGCAGAATTAGCAATCAGCCCCAGCATTTT

J gene: TRBJ2-5
V gene: TRBV10-3
D gene: TRBD1
clone size: many
CDR3 protein: CAISGSQGEETQYF
CDR3 DNA: TGTGCCATCTCCGGCTCGCAGGGGGAGGAGACCCAGTACTTC

J gene: TRBJ2-1
V gene: TRBV11-1
D gene: TRBD2
clone size: many
CDR3 protein: CASSLLSGTSGRAGNEQFF
CDR3 DNA: TGTGCCAGCAGCTTACTCTCCGGGACTAGCGGGAGGGCCGGGAATGAGCAGTTCTTC

J gene: TRBJ2-7
V gene: TRBV3-1
D gene: TRBD2
clone size: many
CDR3 protein: CASSQTGRTLSYEQYF
CDR3 DNA: TGTGCCAGCAGCCAAACCGGGAGGACACTTTCCTACGAGCAGTACTTC

J gene: TRBJ2-3
V gene: TRBV5-1
D gene: -
clone size: many
CDR3 protein: CASSLGSYTDTQYF
CDR3 DNA: TGCGCCAGCAGCCTTGGGAGTTACACAGATACGCAGTATTTT

J gene: TRBJ2-1
V gene: TRBV5-1
D gene: TRBD2
clone size: many
CDR3 protein: CASSPGTRGGVTNEQFF
CDR3 DNA: TGCGCCAGCAGCCCCGGCACGCGGGGGGGAGTAACCAATGAGCAGTTCTTC

J gene: TRBJ2-1
V gene: TRBV6-5
D gene: TRBD1
clone size: many
CDR3 protein: CASGDRVNSYNEQFF
CDR3 DNA: TGTGCCAGCGGGGACAGGGTTAACTCCTACAATGAGCAGTTCTTC

J gene: TRBJ1-1
V gene: TRBV5-5
D gene: -
clone size: many
CDR3 protein: CASSWTANTEAFF
CDR3 DNA: TGTGCCAGCAGCTGGACAGCGAACACTGAAGCTTTCTTT

J gene: TRBJ1-5
V gene: TRBV7-8
D gene: -
clone size: many
CDR3 protein: CASSLGWGGKQPQHF
CDR3 DNA: TGTGCCAGCAGCTTAGGATGGGGGGGGAAACAGCCCCAGCATTTT

J gene: TRBJ2-3
V gene: TRBV10-3
D gene: -
clone size: many
CDR3 protein: CAISGGTDTQYF
CDR3 DNA: TGTGCCATCAGTGGGGGAACAGATACGCAGTATTTT

J gene: TRBJ2-7
V gene: TRBV7-6
D gene: TRBD1
clone size: many
CDR3 protein: CASSFRTGTYEQYF
CDR3 DNA: TGTGCCAGCAGTTTCAGGACAGGTACCTACGAGCAGTACTTC

J gene: TRBJ1-2
V gene: TRBV6-5
D gene: -
clone size: -
CDR3 protein: CASSYSRQGQGYTF
CDR3 DNA: TGTGCCAGCAGTTACTCCCGACAAGGCCAGGGCTACACCTTC

J gene: TRBJ1-2
V gene: TRBV5-1
D gene: -
clone size: many
CDR3 protein: CASSLGAGAFLGYTF
CDR3 DNA: TGCGCCAGCAGCTTGGGGGCAGGAGCTTTCCTTGGCTACACCTTC

J gene: TRBJ2-2
V gene: TRBV5-1
D gene: -
clone size: many
CDR3 protein: CASSLDSSNTGELFF
CDR3 DNA: TGCGCCAGCAGCTTGGACTCGTCGAACACCGGGGAGCTGTTTTTT

J gene: TRBJ2-7
V gene: TRBV7-2
D gene: -
clone size: -
CDR3 protein: CASSEGGGTSYEQYF
CDR3 DNA: TGTGCCAGCAGCGAGGGGGGAGGGACCTCCTACGAGCAGTACTTC

J gene: TRBJ2-1
V gene: TRBV5-1
D gene: -
clone size: many
CDR3 protein: CASSLGGDILKFF
CDR3 DNA: TGCGCCAGCAGCTTGGGGGGGGACATTTTGAAGTTCTTC

J gene: TRBJ2-3
V gene: TRBV5-1
D gene: -
clone size: many
CDR3 protein: CASSLFMGTDTQYF
CDR3 DNA: TGCGCCAGCAGCTTGTTTATGGGCACAGATACGCAGTATTTT

J gene: TRBJ2-7
V gene: TRBV12-3/TRBV12-4
D gene: -
clone size: many
CDR3 protein: CASTRAGSGEQYF
CDR3 DNA: TGTGCCAGCACACGGGCGGGTTCGGGGGAGCAGTACTTC

J gene: TRBJ2-6
V gene: TRBV18
D gene: -
clone size: many
CDR3 protein: CASSPPAGANVLTF
CDR3 DNA: TGTGCCAGCTCACCACCCGCGGGGGCCAACGTCCTGACTTTC

J gene: TRBJ2-1
V gene: TRBV21-1
D gene: -
clone size: -
CDR3 protein: CASNGGLKREWMNEQFF
CDR3 DNA: TGTGCCAGCAATGGGGGCCTGAAGCGGGAGTGGATGAATGAGCAGTTCTTC

J gene: TRBJ2-7
V gene: TRBV20-1
D gene: TRBD2
clone size: -
CDR3 protein: CSAQPAGTSGPYEQYF
CDR3 DNA: TGCAGTGCTCAACCTGCGGGGACTAGCGGTCCCTACGAGCAGTACTTC

J gene: TRBJ2-7
V gene: TRBV19
D gene: -
clone size: many
CDR3 protein: CASSDSASYEQYF
CDR3 DNA: TGTGCCAGTAGTGATAGCGCGTCCTACGAGCAGTACTTC

J gene: TRBJ1-2
V gene: TRBV20-1
D gene: -
clone size: many
CDR3 protein: CSARNLGFAGGRGYTF
CDR3 DNA: TGCAGTGCTAGAAATCTTGGCTTCGCGGGGGGCCGTGGCTACACCTTC

J gene: TRBJ2-5
V gene: TRBV7-2
D gene: -
clone size: many
CDR3 protein: CASSSSLRGQTQYF
CDR3 DNA: TGTGCCAGCAGCTCCAGTCTCCGGGGGCAGACCCAGTACTTC

J gene: TRBJ2-3
V gene: TRBV6-8
D gene: TRBD2
clone size: many
CDR3 protein: CASSYGTSGRPTSTDTQYF
CDR3 DNA: TGTGCCAGCAGTTACGGGACTAGCGGGAGACCAACTAGCACAGATACGCAGTATTTT

J gene: TRBJ2-1
V gene: TRBV12-3/TRBV12-4
D gene: TRBD2
clone size: few
CDR3 protein: CASSFGLAGVNEQFF
CDR3 DNA: TGTGCCAGCAGTTTTGGACTAGCGGGAGTCAATGAGCAGTTCTTC

J gene: TRBJ1-2
V gene: TRBV3-1
D gene: -
clone size: few
CDR3 protein: CASSQQGTFRWYGYTF
CDR3 DNA: TGTGCCAGCAGCCAGCAGGGGACGTTCCGGTGGTATGGCTACACCTTC